The rows below give T cell receptor beta chains drawn from one sample of a study of blood T cell repertoires in COVID-19. Measured with immunoSEQ multiplex PCR; TCRdb has only the in-frame clones, and not every one. The data hold 90,000 to 130,000 clones, with roughly 81% observed a single time. Material: peripheral blood. These receptors were taken from a man aged 35-49 years with acute or convalescent COVID-19. Each CDR3 is given with its conserved first and last residue. The D gene is left open where the match is weak. Clone size is given for some rows only: seen once, a few or many times, or a class if the clone is expanded.

J: TRBJ1-6; size: NA; V: TRBV5-5; D: TRBD1; DNA: TGTGCCAGCAGGACCGGGACAGGGACGTCTGTTAATTCACCCCTCCACTTT; CDR3: CASRTGTGTSVNSPLHF
J: TRBJ1-5; size: NA; V: TRBV7-9; D: NA; DNA: TGTGCCAGCAGCTTAGTGGGGGGAGATCAGCCCCAGCATTTT; CDR3: CASSLVGGDQPQHF
J: TRBJ2-2; size: NA; V: TRBV5-4; D: NA; DNA: TGTGCCAGCAGCTTCCAGGGGCGGGTCACCGGGGAGCTGTTTTTT; CDR3: CASSFQGRVTGELFF
J: TRBJ1-1; size: NA; V: TRBV6-2/TRBV6-3; D: NA; DNA: TGTGCCAGCAGTACGCTCAGGGTCCACACTGAAGCTTTCTTT; CDR3: CASSTLRVHTEAFF
J: TRBJ2-3; size: NA; V: TRBV10-1; D: TRBD2; DNA: TGCGCCAGCAGGGACTTACGGGGGGTCCCCTACACAGATACGCAGTATTTT; CDR3: CASRDLRGVPYTDTQYF
J: TRBJ1-5; size: few; V: TRBV4-1; D: NA; DNA: TGCGCCAGCAGTCAGGGTTATAGCAATCAGCCCCAGCATTTT; CDR3: CASSQGYSNQPQHF
J: TRBJ1-1; size: once; V: TRBV10-2; D: NA; DNA: TGCGCCAGCAGACAACAGGGATGGGGGAACACTGAAGCTTTCTTT; CDR3: CASRQQGWGNTEAFF
J: TRBJ2-1; size: NA; V: TRBV25-1; D: TRBD2; DNA: TGTGCCAGCAGTGTCCCTAGCGGGAGCTCCTACAATGAGCAGTTCTTC; CDR3: CASSVPSGSSYNEQFF
J: TRBJ1-5; size: NA; V: TRBV5-1; D: NA; DNA: TGCGCCAGCAGCGTGGGGGGGCTCGGGCAGCCCCAGCATTTT; CDR3: CASSVGGLGQPQHF
J: TRBJ2-7; size: NA; V: TRBV4-1; D: NA; DNA: TGCGCCAGCAGCCAAGATGAATGGGCAGACTACGAGCAGTACTTC; CDR3: CASSQDEWADYEQYF
J: TRBJ2-7; size: NA; V: TRBV28; D: TRBD2; DNA: TGTGCCAGCAGGACCGGGACTAGGTCCTACGAGCAGTACTTC; CDR3: CASRTGTRSYEQYF
J: TRBJ1-5; size: few; V: TRBV7-8; D: TRBD1; DNA: TGTGCCAGCAGCTTGACAGGGACAAATCAGCCCCAGCATTTT; CDR3: CASSLTGTNQPQHF
J: TRBJ1-2; size: NA; V: TRBV3-1/TRBV3-2; D: TRBD1; DNA: TGTGCCAGCAGCCTTCCGGTGGGACAGGGGGATGGCTACACCTTC; CDR3: CASSLPVGQGDGYTF
J: TRBJ2-7; size: NA; V: TRBV18; D: TRBD1; DNA: TGTGCCAGCTCACCACCGGGGACAGGGGACGAGCAGTACTTC; CDR3: CASSPPGTGDEQYF
J: TRBJ1-2; size: NA; V: TRBV28; D: TRBD1; DNA: TGTGCCAGCAGTCCAGGACAGGGGAGCTATGGCTACACCTTC; CDR3: CASSPGQGSYGYTF
J: TRBJ2-3; size: few; V: TRBV4-2; D: TRBD2; DNA: TGTGCCAGCAGCCACAGGGGGCCGACTAGCGGGGGGGCGCCAGATACGCAGTATTTT; CDR3: CASSHRGPTSGGAPDTQYF
J: TRBJ2-1; size: NA; V: TRBV6-2/TRBV6-3; D: NA; DNA: TGTGCCAGCAGTTTGGGGCAGGGGTGGTTCTTC; CDR3: CASSLGQGWFF
J: TRBJ2-3; size: NA; V: TRBV5-1; D: NA; DNA: TGCGCCAGCAGCTTCGGAGGGAGGCCCACAGATACGCAGTATTTT; CDR3: CASSFGGRPTDTQYF
J: TRBJ2-2; size: once; V: TRBV4-1; D: NA; DNA: TGCGCCAGCAGCCAAGTGAGGGGGGAGCTGTTTTTT; CDR3: CASSQVRGELFF
J: TRBJ2-7; size: few; V: TRBV7-9; D: NA; DNA: TGTGCCAGCAGCTACACAACCGAGCAGTACTTC; CDR3: CASSYTTEQYF
J: TRBJ2-3; size: NA; V: TRBV28; D: TRBD1; DNA: TGTGCCAGCAGGGGACAGACCGTGGGGCGAACTACGCAGTATTTT; CDR3: CASRGQTVGRTTQYF
J: TRBJ2-4; size: NA; V: TRBV7-2; D: NA; DNA: TGTGCCAGCAGCCCAAGGGGGGGTCTAGCCAAAAACATTCAGTACTTC; CDR3: CASSPRGGLAKNIQYF
J: TRBJ1-5; size: NA; V: TRBV24-1; D: NA; DNA: TGTGCCACCGGGTCAGGGGGCAATCAGCCCCAGCATTTT; CDR3: CATGSGGNQPQHF
J: TRBJ2-3; size: once; V: TRBV5-4; D: TRBD2; DNA: TGTGCCAGCAGCTTGGGCGTAGCGGGTTCCACAGATACGCAGTATTTT; CDR3: CASSLGVAGSTDTQYF
J: TRBJ1-2; size: NA; V: TRBV7-6; D: TRBD1; DNA: TGTACCAGCAGCTTCACAGGGGGGGGACTCTATGGCTACACCTTC; CDR3: CTSSFTGGGLYGYTF
J: TRBJ1-4; size: NA; V: TRBV15; D: NA; DNA: TGTGCCACGGGGCAAGAGGATATAGCTAATGAAAAACTGTTTTTT; CDR3: CATGQEDIANEKLFF
J: TRBJ2-1; size: NA; V: TRBV28; D: NA; DNA: TGTGCCAGCAGTTTCAGGACATCCTACAATGAGCAGTTCTTC; CDR3: CASSFRTSYNEQFF
J: TRBJ2-3; size: NA; V: TRBV18; D: NA; DNA: TGTGCCAGCTCACCAAGCGGACGGGGGAGCACAGATACGCAGTATTTT; CDR3: CASSPSGRGSTDTQYF
J: TRBJ1-3; size: NA; V: TRBV27; D: NA; DNA: TGTGCCAGCAGCTGGCAAGGCGGAGCTGGAAACACCATATATTTT; CDR3: CASSWQGGAGNTIYF
J: TRBJ2-2; size: NA; V: TRBV11-2; D: NA; DNA: TGTGCCAGCAGCCCCTCGACAGGACGAACCGGGGAGCTGTTTTTT; CDR3: CASSPSTGRTGELFF